A single sample is the source of the 7 T cell receptor beta chains below, sequenced in a study of CD8 T cells in ankylosing spondylitis. One entry per CDR3 protein, called by TCRdb with MiXCR from the 5' RACE reads. This sample has 310,000 or so distinct CDR3 sequences; roughly 20% occur once, and the top ten carry roughly 7.4%. Sample: blood, either unsorted or a sorted T cell fraction (not recorded which). All receptors derive from a male donor with ankylosing spondylitis or in good health (not recorded which).

Only a few counts were recorded for this clonotype. The V and J genes are TRBV10-3 and TRBJ2-3; D may be TRBD2 (6 bases). V was clipped by 6 bases and J by 2 bases, with 15 bases between them. The CDR3 has 15 amino acids. CDR1 is ENHRY, CDR2 SYGVKD, per germline. In DNA, the CDR3 is TGTGCCATCAGCGGTAGGAGGGAATCCACAGATACGCAGTATTTT. Encoded protein: CAISGRRESTDTQYF.

This clonotype occurred many times. The chain combines TRBV5-5 with TRBJ1-1; 7 bases match TRBD1. J gave up 7 bases and V 1 base, and 13 bases lay outside the gene matches. Germline lookup yields CDR1 SGHKS and CDR2 YYEKEE (reference sequence). The CDR3 runs to 16 residues. CDR3 loop: CASSLFTGGTDREAFF. The CDR3 region has the DNA TGTGCCAGCAGCTTGTTTACCGGAGGGACAGATCGTGAAGCTTTCTTT.

This clonotype was recorded a few times. The chain recombines TRBV4-2 with TRBJ2-2, with 8 bases aligning to TRBD2. With 4 bases clipped from V and 7 bases from J, the junction kept 14 bases outside the gene matches. CDR1 and CDR2 (germline): LGHNA, YNFKEQ. CDR3 length equals 17 residues. CDR3 residues: CASSLGRAGGPGGELFF. The CDR3 DNA is TGTGCCAGCAGCCTTGGACGTGCGGGAGGACCGGGCGGGGAGCTGTTTTTT.

V gene TRBV12-3 or TRBV12-4 combines with J gene TRBJ2-2; 7 bases are a match to TRBD1. Trimming removed 3 bases from V and 4 bases from J; junction bases left unmatched: 8. The CDR3 contains 16 residues. CDR3 nucleotide sequence: TGTGCCAGCAGTTTTCGGAGACAGGGCCCCACCGGGGAGCTGTTTTTT. It translates to CASSFRRQGPTGELFF.

The rearrangement links TRBV16 to TRBJ1-5; D gene unclear. The CDR3 spans 13 residues. CDR1 and CDR2 (germline): KGHSY, FQNENV. Trimming shortened V by 2 bases and J by 4 bases, and 6 bases separated the two germline ends. Here the CDR3 DNA reads TGTGCCAGCAGCCAAGGGATTAATCAGCCCCAGCATTTT. Protein: CASSQGINQPQHF.

The J gene is TRBJ2-1, the V gene TRBV24-1; D remains unclear. Germline V lookup: CDR1 KGHDR, CDR2 SFDVKD. The V end lost 2 bases, the J end lost 10 bases, and 8 bases lay between the germline ends. CDR3 length: 12 residues. In DNA form, the CDR3 reads TGTGCCACCAGTGATTCCAATGTGGAGCAGTTCTTC. It is translated as CATSDSNVEQFF.

The CDR3 sequence is CSARAQDRREKLFF. The CDR3 coding sequence is TGCAGTGCTAGAGCTCAGGACAGGAGGGAAAAACTGTTTTTT. The chain uses TRBV20-1 and TRBJ1-4, with 7 bases that match TRBD1. The CDR3 has 14 amino acids. Germline V CDR1 and CDR2: DFQATT, SNEGSKA (reference sequence). With V trimmed by 1 base and J by 8 bases, 7 bases remained unmatched.